The 27 T cell receptor beta chains presented below share a single source sample, sequenced in a study of PD-L1 blockade in urothelial cancer. Measured with immunoSEQ multiplex PCR; TCRdb has only the in-frame clones, and not every one. Here the sample spans about 130,000 clones, approximately 84% being singletons. As to time point: pretreatment peripheral blood. The specimen was PBMCs, collected around atezolizumab (anti-PD-L1) treatment. These receptors were collected from a man in his fifties or sixties with urothelial cancer.

The CDR3 DNA reads as TGTGCCAGCAGCTTAAACGCCAGGGCCGAGCAGTACTTC. It yields the protein CASSLNARAEQYF. This chain uses TRBV11-3 with TRBJ2-7; D perhaps matches TRBD1 (5 bases). Germline loops: CDR1 SGHNT, CDR2 YENEEA. V lost 2 bases and J lost 6, with 11 bases in between. This CDR3 region has 13 residues.

The genes are TRBV15 and TRBJ1-5, with TRBD1 matching 8 bases. J was trimmed by 3 bases and V by 7 bases; bases with no gene match: 8. Germline CDR1 and CDR2: LNHNV and YYDKDF (reference sequence). The CDR3 runs to 15 residues. As DNA, the CDR3 is TGTGCCACCAATCCGACAGGGGTATTCAATCAGCCCCAGCATTTT. It translates to CATNPTGVFNQPQHF.

V usage is TRBV5-4 and J usage is TRBJ2-7; D might be TRBD1 (5 bases). The CDR3 loop spans 13 amino acids. The germline V gene has CDR1 SGHNT and CDR2 YYREEE (reference sequence). The V and J ends lost 4 bases and 6 bases respectively, with 14 bases between them. The chain's CDR3 is CASSLPRQGEQYF. The CDR3 DNA sequence: TGTGCCAGCAGCCTACCAAGGCAGGGCGAGCAGTACTTC.

The chain recombines TRBV18 with TRBJ1-1, with D possibly matching TRBD1 (5 bases). CDR3 length: 14 amino acids. The germline CDR1 and CDR2 sequences are KGHSH and LQKENI. Deletions cut 1 base from V and 3 bases from J, with 9 bases between. CDR3 sequence (DNA): TGTGCCAGCTCACCACTTGGGGGGGACACTGAAGCTTTCTTT. This sequence encodes CASSPLGGDTEAFF.

This chain links TRBV10-3 with TRBJ2-5; TRBD1 is a possible D gene (6 bases). CDR1 is ENHRY and CDR2 is SYGVKD in the germline V gene. The CDR3 covers 11 residues. The V and J ends lost 10 bases and 3 bases respectively, with 9 bases between them. CDR3 region: CATRTEETQYF. The CDR3 DNA sequence: TGTGCCACCCGGACAGAAGAGACCCAGTACTTC.

V usage is TRBV2 and J usage is TRBJ2-3; 7 bases are a match to TRBD2. CDR1 and CDR2 (germline): SNHLY, FYNNEI. V was clipped by 10 bases and J by 0 bases; unmatched bases: 4. The CDR3 sequence is 13 residues long. In nucleotides, the CDR3 is TGTGCCACCTTAGCGGGCAGCACAGATACGCAGTATTTT. Translation gives CATLAGSTDTQYF.

The chain joins TRBV6-1 to TRBJ2-3; 9 bases line up with TRBD1. Germline V lookup: CDR1 MNHNS, CDR2 SASEGT. The V and J ends lost 3 bases and 14 bases, in that order; junction bases with no gene match: 9. This CDR3 comprises 13 residues. The CDR3 bases are TGTGCCAGCAGTGAGGGACAGGGAGGTCCTAGGTATTTT. Its translation is CASSEGQGGPRYF.

This rearrangement joins TRBV9 to TRBJ1-2, with TRBD1 matching 7 bases. The length of the CDR3 is 15 residues. Germline CDR1 and CDR2: SGDLS and YYNGEE. With 4 bases clipped from V and 4 bases from J, the junction kept 10 bases outside the gene matches. CDR3 sequence reads: CASSPRQGDSYGYTF. CDR3 bases: TGTGCCAGCAGCCCCCGACAGGGCGATTCCTATGGCTACACCTTC.

This chain joins TRBV19 and TRBJ2-1; 13 bases agree with TRBD2. V lost 1 base, J lost 6 bases, and 6 bases stayed unmatched. CDR1 LNHDA and CDR2 SQIVND come from the germline V gene (reference sequence). The CDR3 loop spans 17 amino acids. CDR3 residues: CASSIAPGLAGSNEQFF. In nucleotides, the CDR3 is TGTGCCAGTAGTATAGCCCCGGGACTAGCGGGGAGCAATGAGCAGTTCTTC.

CDR3 loop: CASSLDRTGGADQPQHF. The CDR3 nucleotides are TGTGCCAGCAGTTTAGACCGGACAGGGGGGGCGGATCAGCCCCAGCATTTT. The chain has TRBV28 and TRBJ1-5; 10 nucleotides agree with TRBD1. From germline, CDR1 is MDHEN and CDR2 SYDVKM. The V gene end was trimmed by 2 bases and the J gene end by 5 bases; junction bases not matched to a gene: 9. The CDR3 sequence is 17 residues long.

This clone was seen a handful of times. The chain links TRBV4-1 to TRBJ1-5, with TRBD1 matching 9 bases. This CDR3 has 15 residues. The junction had 5 bases not matched to a gene; V was cut back by 3 bases and J by 5 bases. The germline CDR1 and CDR2 sequences are MGHRA and YSYEKL. The CDR3 DNA sequence: TGCGCCAGCAGCCAGGGGACAGGGAACCATCAGCCCCAGCATTTT. Its translation: CASSQGTGNHQPQHF.

The V call is TRBV11-2, the J call TRBJ2-1, with 11 bases fitting TRBD2. The CDR3 contains 14 residues. Trimming removed 10 bases from V and 5 bases from J; junction bases left unmatched: 7. Germline V gene sequence: CDR1 SGHAT, CDR2 FQNNGV. The CDR3 sequence is CAILGTSGNNEQFF. The CDR3 DNA follows: TGTGCCATCCTCGGGACTAGCGGCAACAATGAGCAGTTCTTC. Full variable domain (remainder filled in from reference TRBV11-2 and TRBJ2-1): EAGVAQSPRYKIIEKRQSVAFWCNPISGHATLYWYQQILGQGPKLLIQFQNNGVVDDSQLPKDRFSAERLKGVDSTLKIQPAKLEDSAVYLCAILGTSGNNEQFFGPGTRLTVL.

V usage is TRBV28 and J usage is TRBJ1-1, with D maybe TRBD1 (5 bases). Germline assignment: CDR1 MDHEN and CDR2 SYDVKM. The CDR3 consists of 14 residues. V was pared by 5 bases and J by 5 bases, with 15 bases between. The CDR3 DNA follows: TGTGCCAGCAGTCTCGGGGGACCAGTGACTGAAGCTTTCTTT. This translates into CASSLGGPVTEAFF.

This rearrangement joins TRBV7-2 to TRBJ1-3, with a possible D match to TRBD1 (5 bases). Trimming removed 6 bases at V and 0 bases at J, with 15 bases between. CDR3 length: 16 amino acids. CDR1 SGHTA and CDR2 FQGNSA come from the germline V gene. Here the CDR3 reads CASSFQSQGSGNTIYF. The CDR3 nucleotides read TGTGCCAGCAGTTTTCAGAGTCAGGGCTCTGGAAACACCATATATTTT.

The chain combines TRBV28 with TRBJ1-5; D is possibly TRBD1 (6 bases). V dropped 2 bases and J dropped 0 bases, with 11 bases sitting between them. The CDR3 covers 16 residues. Germline lookup yields CDR1 MDHEN and CDR2 SYDVKM. The CDR3 region is CASSLGTPISNQPQHF. CDR3 coding DNA: TGTGCCAGCAGTTTAGGGACACCAATTAGCAATCAGCCCCAGCATTTT.

The V and J genes are TRBV7-2 and TRBJ1-6; D perhaps matches TRBD1 (6 bases). V was pared by 5 bases and J by 10 bases, with 12 bases between. The CDR3 has 13 amino acids. Germline CDR1 and CDR2: SGHTA and FQGNSA. CDR3 amino acids: CASSEIQGSPLHF. DNA for the CDR3: TGTGCCAGCAGCGAGATACAGGGATCACCCCTCCACTTT. Together with reference TRBV7-2 and TRBJ1-6, the CDR3 gives the full variable domain: GAGVSQSPSNKVTEKGKDVELRCDPISGHTALYWYRQSLGQGLEFLIYFQGNSAPDKSGLPSDRFSAERTGGSVSTLTIQRTQQEDSAVYLCASSEIQGSPLHFGNGTRLTVT.

The V call is TRBV7-2, the J call TRBJ2-3, with 8 bases lining up with TRBD1. CDR1 SGHTA and CDR2 FQGNSA come from the germline V gene. The CDR3 runs 15 residues. Trimming took 5 bases from V and 1 from J; bases not matched to a gene: 5. CDR3 DNA sequence: TGTGCCAGCAGCCCCTGGACAGGGCGCACAGATACGCAGTATTTT. Translation: CASSPWTGRTDTQYF.

The CDR3 here is CATLPGTSGSEGEETQYF. The CDR3 coding sequence is TGTGCCACCCTCCCCGGGACTAGCGGGAGTGAGGGAGAAGAGACCCAGTACTTC. V gene TRBV10-3 combines with J gene TRBJ2-5; 14 bases align to TRBD2. The CDR3 runs 18 residues. The V gene end was trimmed by 10 bases and the J gene end by 3 bases; junction bases not matched to a gene: 16. In germline, CDR1 is ENHRY, CDR2 SYGVKD.

This chain uses TRBV28 with TRBJ2-1; 8 bases line up with TRBD2. The V and J ends lost 5 bases and 3 bases, in that order; junction bases with no gene match: 6. The CDR3 runs 15 residues. The germline V gene encodes CDR1 MDHEN and CDR2 SYDVKM. The CDR3 nucleotides are TGTGCCAGCAGTCTACACACTAGCGGCTACAATGAGCAGTTCTTC. It encodes CASSLHTSGYNEQFF.

The chain is built from TRBV30 and TRBJ1-1; no clear D gene. The CDR3 totals 13 residues. Trimming removed 4 bases at V and 1 base at J, with 10 bases between. Germline CDR1 GTSNPN, CDR2 SVGIG (reference sequence). The CDR3 protein is CAWNRGTNTEAFF. The CDR3 nucleotides are TGTGCCTGGAACCGAGGCACGAACACTGAAGCTTTCTTT.

The chain combines TRBV6-1 with TRBJ2-7, with 9 bases aligning to TRBD2. Germline V gene lookup returns CDR1 MNHNS and CDR2 SASEGT. V gave up 9 bases and J gave up 2 bases; unmatched junction bases: 5. The CDR3 loop spans 13 amino acids. CDR3 DNA: TGTGCCAGTCTCCTAGCGGGGACCTACGAGCAGTACTTC. Translation: CASLLAGTYEQYF.

This chain links TRBV15 with TRBJ2-3; perhaps TRBD2 as D (5 bases). The ends were cut back, 0 bases at V and 3 bases at J, with 10 bases in the middle. This CDR3 region has 15 residues. Germline-derived CDR1 and CDR2 are LNHNV and YYDKDF (reference sequence). The CDR3 DNA is TGTGCCACCAGCAGAGATCGTCGGGGAACAGATACGCAGTATTTT. As protein: CATSRDRRGTDTQYF. The full variable domain, with the rest looked up from reference TRBV15 and TRBJ2-3, is DAMVIQNPRYQVTQFGKPVTLSCSQTLNHNVMYWYQQKSSQAPKLLFHYYDKDFNNEADTPDNFQSRRPNTSFCFLDIRSPGLGDTAMYLCATSRDRRGTDTQYFGPGTRLTVL.

The chain is built from TRBV7-9 and TRBJ2-5, with 12 bases aligning to TRBD2. This CDR3 is 16 amino acids long. Germline CDR1 and CDR2: SEHNR and FQNEAQ (reference sequence). J lost 5 bases, V lost 5 bases, and 9 bases had no gene match. In DNA form, the CDR3 reads TGTGCCAGCAGCCCGTTGACTAGCGGGAGTAGGGAGACCCAGTACTTC. It is translated as CASSPLTSGSRETQYF. Supplemented by reference TRBV7-9 and TRBJ2-5, the full variable domain reads DTGVSQNPRHKITKRGQNVTFRCDPISEHNRLYWYRQTLGQGPEFLTYFQNEAQLEKSRLLSDRFSAERPKGSFSTLEIQRTEQGDSAMYLCASSPLTSGSRETQYFGPGTRLLVL.

J is TRBJ1-2 and V is TRBV30; D gene uncertain. The CDR3 totals 15 residues. Trimming took off 0 bases at V and 0 bases at J, with 11 bases between the two ends. Germline CDR1 and CDR2: GTSNPN and SVGIG (reference sequence). CDR3 sequence reads: CAWSVLLKPNYGYTF. The CDR3, as DNA: TGTGCCTGGAGTGTACTGTTAAAGCCTAACTATGGCTACACCTTC. Supplemented by reference TRBV30 and TRBJ1-2, the full variable domain reads SQTIHQWPATLVQPVGSPLSLECTVEGTSNPNLYWYRQAAGRGLQLLFYSVGIGQISSEVPQNLSASRPQDRQFILSSKKLLLSDSGFYLCAWSVLLKPNYGYTFGSGTRLTVV.

The chain couples TRBV19 to TRBJ2-7; no reliable D call. The germline V gene has CDR1 LNHDA and CDR2 SQIVND (reference sequence). The V end lost 3 bases, the J end lost 0 bases, and 9 bases lay between the germline ends. The CDR3 contains 14 residues. In DNA, the CDR3 is TGTGCCAGTAGTATTAACGACAACTCCTACGAGCAGTACTTC. It yields the protein CASSINDNSYEQYF. Full variable domain (missing parts from reference TRBV19 and TRBJ2-7): DGGITQSPKYLFRKEGQNVTLSCEQNLNHDAMYWYRQDPGQGLRLIYYSQIVNDFQKGDIAEGYSVSREKKESFPLTVTSAQKNPTAFYLCASSINDNSYEQYFGPGTRLTVT.

The chain couples TRBV21-1 to TRBJ1-2; the D segment call TRBD1 is taken from the table without a DNA check. TRBV21-1 is a pseudogene locus. This CDR3 is built from 15 residues. For the CDR3, the DNA is TGTGCCAGCAGCAATCGGACAGGATATAACTATGGCTACACCTTC. This codes for CASSNRTGYNYGYTF.

J is TRBJ2-6 and V is TRBV5-1; D gene unclear. Per germline, CDR1 SGHRS and CDR2 YFSETQ. The CDR3 extends over 17 amino acids. V lost 0 bases to trimming and J lost 4 bases, with 14 bases between them. CDR3 in DNA: TGCGCCAGCAGCTTGGTGGCGGAGCTCTCCGGGGCCAACGTCCTGACTTTC. Amino acid sequence: CASSLVAELSGANVLTF.